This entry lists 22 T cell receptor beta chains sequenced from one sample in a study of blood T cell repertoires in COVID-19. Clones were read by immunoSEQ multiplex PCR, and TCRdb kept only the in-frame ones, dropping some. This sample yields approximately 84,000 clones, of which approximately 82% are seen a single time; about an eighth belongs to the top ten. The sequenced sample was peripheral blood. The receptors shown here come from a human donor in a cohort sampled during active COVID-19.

This chain's CDR3 is CASSRGAGELFF. In DNA form, the CDR3 reads TGTGCCAGCAGCAGGGGCGCCGGGGAGCTGTTTTTT. This chain links TRBV9 with TRBJ2-2; D perhaps matches TRBD1 (5 bases). The CDR3 is made up of 12 amino acids. CDR1 is SGDLS and CDR2 is YYNGEE in the germline V gene. V shed 4 bases and J shed 6 bases, with 7 bases lying between them. Variable domain in full (rest from reference TRBV9 and TRBJ2-2): DSGVTQTPKHLITATGQRVTLRCSPRSGDLSVYWYQQSLDQGLQFLIQYYNGEERAKGNILERFSAQQFPDLHSELNLSSLELGDSALYFCASSRGAGELFFGEGSRLTVL.

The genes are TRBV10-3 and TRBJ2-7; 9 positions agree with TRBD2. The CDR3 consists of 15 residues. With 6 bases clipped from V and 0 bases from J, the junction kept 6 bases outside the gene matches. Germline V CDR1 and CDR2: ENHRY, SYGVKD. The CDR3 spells CAISKRGVTSYEQYF. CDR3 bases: TGTGCCATCAGCAAGCGGGGGGTTACCTCCTACGAGCAGTACTTC.

CDR3 bases: TGTGCCAGCAGCCCCCTGACAGGGCCGGGCGAGACCCAGTACTTC. It translates to CASSPLTGPGETQYF. The chain employs TRBV7-9 and TRBJ2-5; 7 bases are shared with TRBD1. J gave up 5 bases and V 5 bases, and 11 bases lay outside the gene matches. This CDR3 region has 15 residues. Germline assignment: CDR1 SEHNR and CDR2 FQNEAQ (reference sequence).

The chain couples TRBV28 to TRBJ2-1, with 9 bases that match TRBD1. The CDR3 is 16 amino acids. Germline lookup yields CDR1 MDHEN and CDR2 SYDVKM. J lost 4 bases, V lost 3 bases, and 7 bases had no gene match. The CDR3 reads CASSFLQGAGYNEQFF. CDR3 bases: TGTGCCAGCAGTTTCTTACAGGGGGCCGGGTACAATGAGCAGTTCTTC.

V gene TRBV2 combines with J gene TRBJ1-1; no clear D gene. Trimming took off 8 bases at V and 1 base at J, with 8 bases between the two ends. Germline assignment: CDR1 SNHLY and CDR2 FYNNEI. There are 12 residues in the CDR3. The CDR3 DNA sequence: TGTGCCAGCGCCCGGGGGAACACTGAAGCTTTCTTT. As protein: CASARGNTEAFF.

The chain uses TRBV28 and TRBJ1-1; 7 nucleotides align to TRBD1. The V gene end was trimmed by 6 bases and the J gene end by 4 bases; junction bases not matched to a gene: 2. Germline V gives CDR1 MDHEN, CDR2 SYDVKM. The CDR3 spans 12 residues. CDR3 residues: CASSQGGTEAFF. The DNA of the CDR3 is TGTGCCAGCAGCCAGGGGGGCACTGAAGCTTTCTTT.

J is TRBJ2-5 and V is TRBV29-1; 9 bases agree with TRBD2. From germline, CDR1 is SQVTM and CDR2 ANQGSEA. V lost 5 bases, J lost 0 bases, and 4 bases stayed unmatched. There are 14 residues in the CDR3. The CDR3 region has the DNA TGCAGCGTTAGCGGCGGGGGGGACCAAGAGACCCAGTACTTC. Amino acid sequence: CSVSGGGDQETQYF.

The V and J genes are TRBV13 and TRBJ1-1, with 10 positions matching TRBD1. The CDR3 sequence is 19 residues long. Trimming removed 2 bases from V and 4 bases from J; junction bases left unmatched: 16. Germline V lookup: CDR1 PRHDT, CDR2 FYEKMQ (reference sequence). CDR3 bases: TGTGCCAGCAGCTTAATACCGGGACAGGGGATTCCTGGGGGCACTGAAGCTTTCTTT. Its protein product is CASSLIPGQGIPGGTEAFF.

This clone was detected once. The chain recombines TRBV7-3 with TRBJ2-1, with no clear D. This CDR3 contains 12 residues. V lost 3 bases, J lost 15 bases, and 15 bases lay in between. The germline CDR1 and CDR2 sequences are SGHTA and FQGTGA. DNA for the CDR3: TGTGCCAGCAGCTTCGCCGGCGACTCCCCGTTCTTC. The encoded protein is CASSFAGDSPFF. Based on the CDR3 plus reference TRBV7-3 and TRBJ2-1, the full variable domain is GAGVSQTPSNKVTEKGKYVELRCDPISGHTALYWYRQSLGQGPEFLIYFQGTGAADDSGLPNDRFFAVRPEGSVSTLKIQRTERGDSAVYLCASSFAGDSPFFGPGTRLTVL.

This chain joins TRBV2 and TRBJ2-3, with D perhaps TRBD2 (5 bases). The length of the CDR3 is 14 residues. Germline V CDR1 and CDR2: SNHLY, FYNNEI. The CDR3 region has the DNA TGTGCAGGAGCTCGGGGAATCAAGACAGATACGCAGTATTTT. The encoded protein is CAGARGIKTDTQYF.

The CDR3 loop reads CASSQEARQETQYF. The CDR3 DNA reads TGTGCCAGCAGCCAAGAGGCCAGACAAGAGACCCAGTACTTC. The chain combines TRBV3-1 (or the pseudogene TRBV3-2) with TRBJ2-5; D gene ambiguous. The CDR3 is 14 amino acids. Trimming pared 0 bases from V and 2 bases from J, leaving 7 bases between. Germline V CDR1 and CDR2: LGHDT, YNNKEL (reference sequence).

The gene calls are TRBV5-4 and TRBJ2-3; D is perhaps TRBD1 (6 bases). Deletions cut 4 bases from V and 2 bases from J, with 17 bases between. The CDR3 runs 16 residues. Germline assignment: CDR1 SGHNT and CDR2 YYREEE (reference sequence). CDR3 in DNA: TGTGCCAGCAGCCACCCCGGGACATATTCCACAGATACGCAGTATTTT. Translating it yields CASSHPGTYSTDTQYF.

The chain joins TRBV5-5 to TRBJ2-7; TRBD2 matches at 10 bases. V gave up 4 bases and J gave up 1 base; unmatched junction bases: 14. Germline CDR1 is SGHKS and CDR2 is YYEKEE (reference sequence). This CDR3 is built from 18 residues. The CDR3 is CASSPGVAGGIRSYEQYF. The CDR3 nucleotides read TGTGCCAGCAGCCCCGGGGTAGCGGGAGGAATCAGATCCTACGAGCAGTACTTC.

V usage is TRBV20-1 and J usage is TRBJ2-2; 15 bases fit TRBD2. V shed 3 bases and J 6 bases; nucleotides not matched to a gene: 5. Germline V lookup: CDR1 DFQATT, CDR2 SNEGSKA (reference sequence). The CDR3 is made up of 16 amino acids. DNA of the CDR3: TGCAGTGCTAGTAGCGGACTAGCGGGGGGGGCCGGGGAGCTGTTTTTT. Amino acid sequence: CSASSGLAGGAGELFF.

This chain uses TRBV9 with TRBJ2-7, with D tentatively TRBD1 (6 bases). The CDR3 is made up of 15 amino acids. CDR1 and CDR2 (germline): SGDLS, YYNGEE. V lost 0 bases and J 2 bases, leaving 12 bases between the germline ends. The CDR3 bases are TGTGCCAGCAGCGTAGGGCAAGGGACACCCTACGAGCAGTACTTC. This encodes CASSVGQGTPYEQYF. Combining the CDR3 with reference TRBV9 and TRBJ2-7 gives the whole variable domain DSGVTQTPKHLITATGQRVTLRCSPRSGDLSVYWYQQSLDQGLQFLIQYYNGEERAKGNILERFSAQQFPDLHSELNLSSLELGDSALYFCASSVGQGTPYEQYFGPGTRLTVT.

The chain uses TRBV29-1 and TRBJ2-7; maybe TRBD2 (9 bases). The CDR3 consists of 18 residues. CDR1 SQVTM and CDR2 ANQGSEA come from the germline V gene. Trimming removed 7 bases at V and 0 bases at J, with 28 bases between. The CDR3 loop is CSEDRANSGGAISYEQYF. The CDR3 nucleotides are TGCAGCGAGGACAGGGCGAATAGCGGGGGAGCGATCTCCTACGAGCAGTACTTC.

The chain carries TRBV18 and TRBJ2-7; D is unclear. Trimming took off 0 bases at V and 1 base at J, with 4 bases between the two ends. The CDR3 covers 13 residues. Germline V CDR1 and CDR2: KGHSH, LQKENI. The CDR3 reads CASSPPVSYEQYF. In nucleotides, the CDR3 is TGTGCCAGCTCACCACCCGTTTCCTACGAGCAGTACTTC. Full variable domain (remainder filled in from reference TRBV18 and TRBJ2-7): NAGVMQNPRHLVRRRGQEARLRCSPMKGHSHVYWYRQLPEEGLKFMVYLQKENIIDESGMPKERFSAEFPKEGPSILRIQQVVRGDSAAYFCASSPPVSYEQYFGPGTRLTVT.

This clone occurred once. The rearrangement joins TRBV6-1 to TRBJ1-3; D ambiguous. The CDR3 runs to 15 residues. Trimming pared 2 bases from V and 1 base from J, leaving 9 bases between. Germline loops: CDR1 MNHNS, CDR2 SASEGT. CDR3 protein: CASSEKTGSGNTIYF. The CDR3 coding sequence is TGTGCCAGCAGTGAAAAAACGGGATCTGGAAACACCATATATTTT.

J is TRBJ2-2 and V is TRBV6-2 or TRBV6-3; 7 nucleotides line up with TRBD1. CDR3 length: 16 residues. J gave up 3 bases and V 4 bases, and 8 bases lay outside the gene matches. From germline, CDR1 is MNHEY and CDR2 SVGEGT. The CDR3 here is CASSSPDRVDTGELFF. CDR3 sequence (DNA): TGTGCCAGCAGTTCTCCCGACAGGGTCGACACCGGGGAGCTGTTTTTT.

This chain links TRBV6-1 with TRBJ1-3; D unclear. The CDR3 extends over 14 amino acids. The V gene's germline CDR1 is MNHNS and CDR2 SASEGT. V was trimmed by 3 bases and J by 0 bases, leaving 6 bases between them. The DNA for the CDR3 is TGTGCCAGCAGTGACCAGATCTCTGGAAACACCATATATTTT. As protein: CASSDQISGNTIYF.

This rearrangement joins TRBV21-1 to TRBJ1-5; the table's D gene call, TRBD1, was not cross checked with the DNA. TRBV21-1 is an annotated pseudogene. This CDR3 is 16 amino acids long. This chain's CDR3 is CASSKATTRGHQPQHF. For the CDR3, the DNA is TGTGCCAGCAGCAAAGCGACGACAAGGGGTCATCAGCCCCAGCATTTT.

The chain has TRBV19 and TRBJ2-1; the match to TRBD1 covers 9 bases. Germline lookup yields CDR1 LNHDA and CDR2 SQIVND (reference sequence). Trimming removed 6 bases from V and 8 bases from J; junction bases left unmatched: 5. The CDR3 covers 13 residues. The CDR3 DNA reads TGTGCCAGTAGGGGACAGGGAGGTCATGAGCAGTTCTTC. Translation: CASRGQGGHEQFF. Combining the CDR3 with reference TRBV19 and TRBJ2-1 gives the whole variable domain DGGITQSPKYLFRKEGQNVTLSCEQNLNHDAMYWYRQDPGQGLRLIYYSQIVNDFQKGDIAEGYSVSREKKESFPLTVTSAQKNPTAFYLCASRGQGGHEQFFGPGTRLTVL.